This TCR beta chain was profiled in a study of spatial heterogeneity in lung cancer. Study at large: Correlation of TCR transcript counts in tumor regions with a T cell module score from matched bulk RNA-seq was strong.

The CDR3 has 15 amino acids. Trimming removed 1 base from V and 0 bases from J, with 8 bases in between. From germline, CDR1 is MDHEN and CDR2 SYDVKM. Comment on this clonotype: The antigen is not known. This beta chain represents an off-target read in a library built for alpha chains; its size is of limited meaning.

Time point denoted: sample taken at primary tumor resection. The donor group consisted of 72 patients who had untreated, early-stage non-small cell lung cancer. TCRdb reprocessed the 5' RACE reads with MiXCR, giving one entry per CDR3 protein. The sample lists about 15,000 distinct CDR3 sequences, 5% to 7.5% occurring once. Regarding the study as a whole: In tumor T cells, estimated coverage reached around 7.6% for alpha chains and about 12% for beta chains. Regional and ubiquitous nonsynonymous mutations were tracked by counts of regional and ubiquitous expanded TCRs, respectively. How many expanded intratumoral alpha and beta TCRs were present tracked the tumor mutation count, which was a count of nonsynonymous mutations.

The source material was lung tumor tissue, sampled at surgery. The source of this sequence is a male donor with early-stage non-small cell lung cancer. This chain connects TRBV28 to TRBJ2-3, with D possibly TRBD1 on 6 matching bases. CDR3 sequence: CASSLFRGSTDTQYF. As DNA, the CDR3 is TGTGCCAGCAGTTTATTCAGGGGAAGCACAGATACGCAGTATTTT.